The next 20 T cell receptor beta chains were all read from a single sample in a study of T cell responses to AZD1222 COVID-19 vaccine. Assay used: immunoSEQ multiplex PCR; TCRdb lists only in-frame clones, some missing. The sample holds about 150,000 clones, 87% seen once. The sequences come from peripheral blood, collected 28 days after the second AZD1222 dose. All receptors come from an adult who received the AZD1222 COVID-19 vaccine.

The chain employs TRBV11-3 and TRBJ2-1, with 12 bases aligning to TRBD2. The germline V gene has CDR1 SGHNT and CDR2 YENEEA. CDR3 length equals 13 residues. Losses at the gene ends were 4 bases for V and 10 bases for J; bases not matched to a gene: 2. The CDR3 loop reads CASSSLAGGEQFF. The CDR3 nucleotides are TGTGCCAGCAGCTCCCTAGCGGGAGGGGAGCAGTTCTTC.

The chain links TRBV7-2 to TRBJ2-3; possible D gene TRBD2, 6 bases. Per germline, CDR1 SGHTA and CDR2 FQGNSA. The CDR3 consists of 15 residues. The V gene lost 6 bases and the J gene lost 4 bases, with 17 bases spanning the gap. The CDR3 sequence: CASRKTPGRPDTQYF. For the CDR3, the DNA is TGTGCCAGCAGAAAAACACCCGGGAGACCAGATACGCAGTATTTT.

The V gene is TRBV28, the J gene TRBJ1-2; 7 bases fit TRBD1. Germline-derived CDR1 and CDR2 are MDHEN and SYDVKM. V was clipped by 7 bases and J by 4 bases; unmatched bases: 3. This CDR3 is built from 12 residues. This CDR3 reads CASKTGTYGYTF. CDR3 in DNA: TGTGCCAGCAAGACAGGGACCTATGGCTACACCTTC.

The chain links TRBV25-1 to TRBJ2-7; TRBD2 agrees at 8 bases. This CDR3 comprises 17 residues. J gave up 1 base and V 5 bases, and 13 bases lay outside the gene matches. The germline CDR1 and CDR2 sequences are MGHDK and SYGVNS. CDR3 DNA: TGTGCCAGCAGTCCGCTGAAGACTAGCGCCCGGTCCTACGAGCAGTACTTC. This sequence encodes CASSPLKTSARSYEQYF.

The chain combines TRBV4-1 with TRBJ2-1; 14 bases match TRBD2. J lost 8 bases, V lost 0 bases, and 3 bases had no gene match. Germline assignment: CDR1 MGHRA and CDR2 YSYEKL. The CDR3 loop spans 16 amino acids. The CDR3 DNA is TGCGCCAGCAGCCAAGAGACTAGCGGGAGGGCCTATGAGCAGTTCTTC. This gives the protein CASSQETSGRAYEQFF.

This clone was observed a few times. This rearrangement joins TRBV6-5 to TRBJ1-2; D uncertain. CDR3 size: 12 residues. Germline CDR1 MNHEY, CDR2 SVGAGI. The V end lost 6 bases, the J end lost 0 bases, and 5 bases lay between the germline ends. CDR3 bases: TGTGCCAGCAGGTCAGCTAACTATGGCTACACCTTC. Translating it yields CASRSANYGYTF.

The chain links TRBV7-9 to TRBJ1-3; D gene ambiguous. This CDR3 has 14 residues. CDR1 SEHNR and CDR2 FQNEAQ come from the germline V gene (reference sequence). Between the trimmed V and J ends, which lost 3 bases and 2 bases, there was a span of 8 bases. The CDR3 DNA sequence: TGTGCCAGCAGCTTTGGGATGGCTGGAAACACCATATATTTT. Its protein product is CASSFGMAGNTIYF. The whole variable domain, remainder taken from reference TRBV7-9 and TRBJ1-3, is DTGVSQNPRHKITKRGQNVTFRCDPISEHNRLYWYRQTLGQGPEFLTYFQNEAQLEKSRLLSDRFSAERPKGSFSTLEIQRTEQGDSAMYLCASSFGMAGNTIYFGEGSWLTVV.

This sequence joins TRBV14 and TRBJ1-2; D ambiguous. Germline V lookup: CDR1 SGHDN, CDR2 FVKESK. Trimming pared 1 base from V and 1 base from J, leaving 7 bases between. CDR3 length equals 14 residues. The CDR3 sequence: CASSQAGSNYGYTF. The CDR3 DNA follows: TGTGCCAGCAGCCAAGCGGGCAGTAACTATGGCTACACCTTC.

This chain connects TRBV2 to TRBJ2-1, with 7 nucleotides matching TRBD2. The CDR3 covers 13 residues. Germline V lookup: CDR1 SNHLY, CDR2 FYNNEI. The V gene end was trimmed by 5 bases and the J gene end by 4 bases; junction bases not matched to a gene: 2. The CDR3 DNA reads TGTGCCAGCAGTCGGGAGGCATACAATGAGCAGTTCTTC. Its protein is CASSREAYNEQFF. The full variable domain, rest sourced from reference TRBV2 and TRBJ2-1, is EPEVTQTPSHQVTQMGQEVILRCVPISNHLYFYWYRQILGQKVEFLVSFYNNEISEKSEIFDDQFSVERPDGSNFTLKIRSTKLEDSAMYFCASSREAYNEQFFGPGTRLTVL.

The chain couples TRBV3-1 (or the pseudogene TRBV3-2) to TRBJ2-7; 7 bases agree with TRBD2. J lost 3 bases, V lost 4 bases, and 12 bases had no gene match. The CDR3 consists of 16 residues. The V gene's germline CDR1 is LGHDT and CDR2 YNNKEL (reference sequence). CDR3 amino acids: CASSLRSGPSSYEQYF. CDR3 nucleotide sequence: TGTGCCAGCAGCCTACGTAGCGGGCCTTCGAGCTACGAGCAGTACTTC.

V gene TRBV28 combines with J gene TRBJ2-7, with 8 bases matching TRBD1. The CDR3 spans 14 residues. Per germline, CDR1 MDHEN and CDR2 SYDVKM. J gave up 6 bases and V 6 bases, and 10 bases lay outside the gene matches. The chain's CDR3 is CASRTGAIPGEQYF. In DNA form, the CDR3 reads TGTGCCAGCAGGACAGGGGCGATCCCCGGCGAGCAGTACTTC.

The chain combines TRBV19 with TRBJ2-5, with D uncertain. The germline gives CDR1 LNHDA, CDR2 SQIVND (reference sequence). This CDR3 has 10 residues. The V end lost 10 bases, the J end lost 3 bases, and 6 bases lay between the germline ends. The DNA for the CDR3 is TGTGCCAAGGGTGAAGAGACCCAGTACTTC. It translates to CAKGEETQYF.

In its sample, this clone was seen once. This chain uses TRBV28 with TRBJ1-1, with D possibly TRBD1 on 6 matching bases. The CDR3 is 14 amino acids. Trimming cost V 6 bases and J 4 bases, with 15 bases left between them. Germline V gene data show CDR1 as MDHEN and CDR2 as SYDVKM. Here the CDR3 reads CASSYGRRGTEAFF. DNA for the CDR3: TGTGCCAGCAGCTATGGGCGCAGGGGCACTGAAGCTTTCTTT.

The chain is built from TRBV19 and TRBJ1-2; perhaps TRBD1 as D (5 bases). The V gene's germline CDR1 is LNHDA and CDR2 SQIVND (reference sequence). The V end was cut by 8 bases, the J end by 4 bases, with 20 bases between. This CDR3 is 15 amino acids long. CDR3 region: CASDHRFPGGYGYTF. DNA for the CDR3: TGTGCCAGTGACCACAGGTTCCCTGGGGGCTATGGCTACACCTTC.

The DNA for the CDR3 is TGTGCCTGGAGTGTGATGGGAAGACTAGCGGTCTACAATGAGCAGTTCTTC. It specifies CAWSVMGRLAVYNEQFF. The rearrangement joins TRBV30 to TRBJ2-1; the match to TRBD2 covers 9 bases. V was pared by 0 bases and J by 3 bases, with 9 bases of the junction left unmatched. From germline, CDR1 is GTSNPN and CDR2 SVGIG (reference sequence). The CDR3 has 17 residues.

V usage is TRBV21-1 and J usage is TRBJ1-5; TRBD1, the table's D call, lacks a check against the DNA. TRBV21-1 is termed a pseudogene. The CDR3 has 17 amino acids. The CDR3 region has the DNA TGTGCCAGCAGCAAAGCGCTAAGGGACAGGGGGAGTCAGCCCCAGCATTTT. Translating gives CASSKALRDRGSQPQHF.

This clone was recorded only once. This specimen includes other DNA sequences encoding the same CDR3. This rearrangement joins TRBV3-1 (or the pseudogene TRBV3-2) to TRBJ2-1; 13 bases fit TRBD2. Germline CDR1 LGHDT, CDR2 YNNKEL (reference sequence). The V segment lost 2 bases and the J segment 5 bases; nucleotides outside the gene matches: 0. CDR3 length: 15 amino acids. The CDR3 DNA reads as TGTGCCAGCAGCCAAACTAGCGGGAGGGACAATGAGCAGTTCTTC. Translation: CASSQTSGRDNEQFF.

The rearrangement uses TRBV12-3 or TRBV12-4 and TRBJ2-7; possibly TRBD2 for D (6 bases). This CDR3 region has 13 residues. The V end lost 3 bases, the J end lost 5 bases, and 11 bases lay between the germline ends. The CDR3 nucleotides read TGTGCCAGCAGTTTTGCGGGGTCGCACGAGCAGTACTTC. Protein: CASSFAGSHEQYF.

CDR3 bases: TGTGCCAGCAGTTTGGGGGGGAGAAACACTGAAGCTTTCTTT. Its protein product is CASSLGGRNTEAFF. The chain is built from TRBV2 and TRBJ1-1; tentatively, D is TRBD1 (5 bases). Germline-derived CDR1 and CDR2 are SNHLY and FYNNEI. Trimming left V 5 bases short and J 2 bases short, with 12 bases between. This CDR3 spans 14 amino acids.

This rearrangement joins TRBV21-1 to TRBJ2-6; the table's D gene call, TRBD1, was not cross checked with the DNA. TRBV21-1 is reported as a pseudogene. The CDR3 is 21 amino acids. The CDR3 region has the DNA TGTGCCAGCAGCACAAAAGGATATGGGGACAGGGTGGTCTCTGGGGCCAACGTCCTGACTTTC. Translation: CASSTKGYGDRVVSGANVLTF.